This T cell receptor (beta chain) came from a study of CXCR3-negative and CXCR3-positive naive CD8 T cells. In the study overall: Libraries each contributed about 1.5 +/- 0.3 million TRB reads, for around 150 million in total. Study-wide results and caveats: Memory cells showed distinct TRBV-TRBJ patterns, while the two naive subsets matched. Comparably high diversity marked both naive subsets, whereas memory CD8+ cells had much lower diversity. Naive subsets displayed similar surface CD5, and TCR strength was inferred from TRB CDR3 properties.

Turning to this clonotype: Its antigen is as yet unknown.

Germline-derived CDR1 and CDR2 are SEHNR and FQNEAQ (reference sequence). The CDR3 covers 17 residues. Researchers prepared the TRB cDNA libraries using 5' RACE with UMI labels. TCRdb derives one entry per CDR3 protein from the 5' RACE reads, leaving out DNA. The sample has tens of thousands of distinct CDR3 sequences. Sequenced: memory CD8+ T cells from blood. The sequence was obtained from a human donor in good health. Some clones in this sample may be carry-over from other donors' samples. The rearrangement links TRBV7-9 to TRBJ2-1. CDR3 sequence: CASSLARAHGPYNEQFF.